One sample yielded the 13 T cell receptor beta chains listed below, sequenced in a study of T cell responses to AZD1222 COVID-19 vaccine. Assay used: immunoSEQ multiplex PCR; TCRdb lists only in-frame clones, some missing. The data contain roughly 140,000 clones, roughly 88% of them singletons. The source material was peripheral blood, sampled on day 0 of MenACWY control vaccination. The source of these receptors is an adult in good health.

The chain uses TRBV6-5 and TRBJ1-2; D is ambiguous. This CDR3 is 12 amino acids long. CDR1 and CDR2 (germline): MNHEY, SVGAGI. V was shortened by 8 bases and J by 10 bases, with 17 bases between the two germline ends. The CDR3 DNA is TGTGCCAGCCGGTCACCGTTAGGTTCCTACACCTTC. As protein: CASRSPLGSYTF.

This clone has just a few counts. The CDR3 here is CASSQEFRPNYGYTF. The CDR3 DNA is TGCGCCAGCAGCCAAGAATTCCGACCTAACTATGGCTACACCTTC. The chain carries TRBV4-3 and TRBJ1-2; D remains ambiguous. Germline CDR1 is LGHNA and CDR2 is YSLEER. V lost 0 bases, J lost 0 bases, and 8 bases lay in between. The CDR3 sequence is 15 residues long.

V and J are TRBV15 and TRBJ1-2, with D unclear. The germline V gene has CDR1 LNHNV and CDR2 YYDKDF (reference sequence). The CDR3 totals 12 residues. Deletions cut 0 bases from V and 5 bases from J, with 4 bases between. DNA of the CDR3: TGTGCCACCAGCAGAGATCTTTATGGCTACACCTTC. It specifies CATSRDLYGYTF.

The chain links TRBV13 to TRBJ2-7, with 9 nucleotides matching TRBD2. The V gene end was trimmed by 1 base and the J gene end by 7 bases; junction bases not matched to a gene: 8. Germline V lookup: CDR1 PRHDT, CDR2 FYEKMQ (reference sequence). This CDR3 region has 15 residues. The CDR3 region is CASSLDLREGREQYF. Here the CDR3 DNA reads TGTGCCAGCAGCTTAGATTTGCGGGAGGGCCGGGAGCAGTACTTC. Full variable domain (rest looked up from reference TRBV13 and TRBJ2-7): AAGVIQSPRHLIKEKRETATLKCYPIPRHDTVYWYQQGPGQDPQFLISFYEKMQSDKGSIPDRFSAQQFSDYHSELNMSSLELGDSALYFCASSLDLREGREQYFGPGTRLTVT.

The V gene is TRBV5-1, the J gene TRBJ2-3; 12 positions match TRBD2. Germline lookup yields CDR1 SGHRS and CDR2 YFSETQ. The CDR3 consists of 17 residues. V lost 2 bases to trimming and J lost 5 bases; unmatched junction nucleotides: 9. The CDR3 here is CASSFTGLAGSLDTQYF. The CDR3 coding sequence is TGCGCCAGCAGCTTTACGGGACTAGCGGGTTCCTTAGATACGCAGTATTTT.

The gene calls are TRBV15 and TRBJ2-3; 9 bases map to TRBD2. The ends lost 1 base at V and 2 bases at J; junction bases unmatched: 16. The length of the CDR3 is 20 residues. CDR1 is LNHNV and CDR2 is YYDKDF in the germline V gene (reference sequence). Here the CDR3 reads CATSRAPGLARGPVTDTQYF. The CDR3 DNA is TGTGCCACCAGCAGAGCTCCGGGACTAGCTAGGGGGCCCGTCACAGATACGCAGTATTTT.

The J gene is TRBJ1-2, the V gene TRBV7-9, with unresolved D. Germline CDR1 reads SEHNR; CDR2 reads FQNEAQ (reference sequence). V was clipped by 5 bases and J by 2 bases, with 18 bases between them. There are 16 residues in the CDR3. The CDR3 nucleotides read TGTGCCAGCAGCCGAAATACAGCGGACGCCAACTATGGCTACACCTTC. It is translated as CASSRNTADANYGYTF.

The gene calls are TRBV18 and TRBJ2-7; TRBD1 agrees at 7 bases. The CDR3 is 14 amino acids. Germline-derived CDR1 and CDR2 are KGHSH and LQKENI. V was clipped by 4 bases and J by 3 bases; unmatched bases: 6. In DNA form, the CDR3 reads TGTGCCAGCTCACTACCCGGACAGGTCTACGAGCAGTACTTC. This encodes CASSLPGQVYEQYF.

CDR3 sequence (DNA): TGTGCCAGCAGCAATTCCGAGGGGCGCGAGCAGTACTTC. Translating gives CASSNSEGREQYF. The V gene is TRBV7-3, the J gene TRBJ2-7, with D perhaps TRBD1 or TRBD2 (5 bases each). The CDR3 covers 13 residues. Trimming took off 5 bases at V and 6 bases at J, with 14 bases between the two ends. Germline V gives CDR1 SGHTA, CDR2 FQGTGA.

V is TRBV6-1 and J is TRBJ1-5; unclear D gene. Trimming left V 1 base short and J 3 bases short, with 13 bases between. The V gene's germline CDR1 is MNHNS and CDR2 SASEGT. The CDR3 length is 16 residues. CDR3 region: CASSEVDGSYNQPQHF. The CDR3 nucleotides are TGTGCCAGCAGTGAAGTTGACGGGAGCTACAATCAGCCCCAGCATTTT.

The chain combines TRBV11-2 with TRBJ1-2, with TRBD1 identical over 7 bases. The germline CDR1 and CDR2 sequences are SGHAT and FQNNGV. The ends lost 1 base at V and 4 bases at J; junction bases unmatched: 9. The CDR3 extends over 16 amino acids. CDR3 sequence reads: CASSLVQGGIGYGYTF. DNA for the CDR3: TGTGCCAGCAGCTTAGTGCAGGGGGGGATCGGCTATGGCTACACCTTC.

V gene TRBV5-4 combines with J gene TRBJ1-2; TRBD1 is a possible D gene (5 bases). In germline, CDR1 is SGHNT, CDR2 YYREEE (reference sequence). Trimming took 4 bases from V and 4 from J, leaving 11 bases between them. This CDR3 has 13 residues. CDR3 sequence: CASSPQGGYGYTF. In DNA, the CDR3 is TGTGCCAGCAGCCCCCAGGGTGGCTATGGCTACACCTTC.

This clone was seen once. The gene calls are TRBV4-1 and TRBJ1-1; D might be TRBD1 (6 bases). The V and J ends lost 4 bases and 3 bases respectively, with 9 bases between them. Germline V gene data show CDR1 as MGHRA and CDR2 as YSYEKL. The CDR3 length is 13 residues. The CDR3 region is CASSRRQDTEAFF. CDR3 nucleotide sequence: TGCGCCAGCAGCCGGAGACAGGACACTGAAGCTTTCTTT.